Listed below are T cell receptor beta chains from one sample, sequenced in a study of blood T cell repertoires in COVID-19. Profiling relied on immunoSEQ multiplex PCR, and the TCRdb table lists in-frame clones only, not all of them. This table holds about 270,000 clones, roughly 80% found once. Sequenced sample: peripheral blood. These receptor sequences come from a woman aged 45-60 years who had recovered from COVID-19. The CDR3 runs from the conserved cysteine through the conserved F or W. Each record gives: J gene, D gene, V gene, CDR3 protein. A D gene is named only where the DNA matches it firmly.

TRBJ2-1 TRBD2 TRBV4-1 CASSRGEGLAGALSYNEQFF
TRBJ1-2 TRBD1 TRBV28 CASSLYPGGYGYTF
TRBJ2-3 TRBD2 TRBV2 CASSPPAGGKFTDTQYF
TRBJ1-2 . TRBV4-1 CASSQLSGGDTGYTF
TRBJ2-6 TRBD1 TRBV3-1/TRBV3-2 CASSPQGQLFGANVLTF
TRBJ1-1 . TRBV30 CAWSVRGAAFF
TRBJ1-6 . TRBV19 CASSIVEAGSLHF
TRBJ2-7 TRBD1 TRBV28 CASSLRGQRAGEQYF
TRBJ2-1 . TRBV5-1 CASSYYRTGNNEQFF
TRBJ2-7 . TRBV11-1 CASSRRRAGGYEQYF
TRBJ1-5 . TRBV7-2 CASSFVGDNQPQHF
TRBJ1-3 . TRBV19 CASSVRGGSGNTIYF
TRBJ1-2 TRBD1 TRBV18 CASSPAEAGGVGYTF
TRBJ2-7 . TRBV27 CASSIRGGPYEQYF
TRBJ2-1 TRBD2 TRBV27 CASSPTSGVSYNEQFF
TRBJ2-7 . TRBV4-1 CASSQGPGVYEQYF
TRBJ1-6 . TRBV14 CASSPKSQARRDSALHF
TRBJ2-7 TRBD2 TRBV7-2 CASSNWTSRYEQYF
TRBJ1-2 TRBD1 TRBV27 CASRRGTGVDYGYTF
TRBJ2-3 . TRBV5-5 CASSLHRRAGADTQYF
TRBJ2-3 . TRBV6-5 CASRLTPPDTQYF
TRBJ1-1 . TRBV3-1/TRBV3-2 CASSLLAVGGTEAFF
TRBJ2-7 . TRBV28 CASSPGIIYEQYF
TRBJ1-1 . TRBV3-1/TRBV3-2 CASSHRGREVEAFF
TRBJ2-7 TRBD1 TRBV7-3 CASSQRQGSSYEQYF
TRBJ1-5 . TRBV28 CASSTPWGGAEPQHF
TRBJ2-7 TRBD1 TRBV5-4 CASSLPLGTGGREQYF
TRBJ1-5 TRBD1 TRBV2 CASSDLQGNQPQHF
TRBJ1-3 TRBD1 TRBV30 CAWKELGGDLRGNTIYF
TRBJ2-1 . TRBV23-1 CASSQSMLDRTENSEQFF
TRBJ1-1 . TRBV4-3 CASSQGAGAWTEAFF
TRBJ2-1 TRBD2 TRBV3-1/TRBV3-2 CASSHPGLAGEGGQFF
TRBJ2-7 TRBD1 TRBV28 CASRPGTGFEQYF
TRBJ2-1 . TRBV28 CASRSGFGHNEQFF
TRBJ2-1 . TRBV30 CAWSVRDFNEQFF
TRBJ2-7 TRBD2 TRBV7-8 CASSLDRLAGDEQYF
TRBJ2-3 . TRBV2 CASSILSRTDTQYF
TRBJ1-5 TRBD1 TRBV15 CATSRVAGGNQPQHF
TRBJ1-1 TRBD1 TRBV19 CASSIQQGSIWLNTEAFF
TRBJ2-5 TRBD2 TRBV4-1 CASSRQAASGGWETQYF
TRBJ1-2 . TRBV30 CAWTSRGGNYGYTF
TRBJ2-2 TRBD2 TRBV4-3 CASSQDTSGGNTGELFF
TRBJ1-2 . TRBV4-3 CASSQGWGGPNYGYTF
TRBJ1-6 . TRBV4-3 CASSQEGDRNSPLHF
TRBJ2-1 . TRBV27 CASSLRAGSDEQFF
TRBJ1-2 . TRBV28 CGPQGLLLNYGYTF
TRBJ1-2 TRBD1 TRBV6-6 CASSRDRDMSGYTF
TRBJ1-4 . TRBV5-5 CASSFQAGLEKLFF